The subject of this entry is one T cell receptor (beta chain). The sample is drawn from a study of blood T cell repertoires in COVID-19. Germline-derived CDR1 and CDR2 are WSHSY and SAAADI. Trimming took 3 bases from V and 4 from J, leaving 12 bases between them. The CDR3 consists of 14 residues. Profiled with immunoSEQ multiplex PCR; TCRdb holds only in-frame clones, not every one. The sample consists of roughly 520,000 clones, roughly 90% of them appearing once. The chain joins TRBV10-2 to TRBJ1-2; D might be TRBD1 (5 bases). The specimen sequenced was PBMCs or T cells enriched from blood (not recorded which). This TCR came from a woman aged 40 to 55 who had recovered from COVID-19. The CDR3 sequence: CASSERREAYGYTF. The CDR3 DNA sequence: TGCGCCAGCAGTGAACGCAGGGAGGCCTATGGCTACACCTTC.